The 7 T cell receptor beta chains given below trace back to one sample, sequenced in a study of OX40 agonist ivuxolimab in advanced cancers. Only in-frame clones appear in the TCRdb table, and some are missing; sequencing was by immunoSEQ multiplex PCR. The profile shows approximately 12,000 clones, approximately 62% of them singletons. Material: CD4+ or CD8+ T cells sorted from blood, obtained in a trial of the OX40 agonist ivuxolimab. These receptors were obtained from an adult with an advanced solid tumor such as melanoma, head and neck, liver or kidney cancer.

This clone occurred a few times. The chain couples TRBV19 to TRBJ2-3; tentatively, D is TRBD1 or TRBD2 (5 bases each). Per the germline V gene, CDR1 is LNHDA and CDR2 is SQIVND (reference sequence). The CDR3 totals 14 residues. Trimming shortened V by 0 bases and J by 4 bases, and 8 bases separated the two germline ends. The CDR3 protein is CASSIEGVADTQYF. CDR3 DNA: TGTGCCAGTAGTATAGAGGGGGTCGCAGATACGCAGTATTTT.

The CDR3 nucleotides are TGTGCCAGCACCCGGACAGGGGGCTACGAGCAGTACTTC. It translates to CASTRTGGYEQYF. The chain carries TRBV27 and TRBJ2-7, with 10 bases aligning to TRBD1. The CDR3 is 13 amino acids. V was clipped by 7 bases and J by 3 bases; unmatched bases: 3. CDR1 is MNHEY and CDR2 is SMNVEV in the germline V gene (reference sequence).

The genes are TRBV7-9 and TRBJ2-5, with D tentatively TRBD2 (5 bases). The CDR3 is 14 residues long. V lost 5 bases, J lost 0 bases, and 10 bases lay in between. In germline, CDR1 is SEHNR, CDR2 FQNEAQ (reference sequence). The CDR3 loop is CASSPPSYQETQYF. The DNA of the CDR3 is TGTGCCAGCAGCCCCCCTAGCTACCAAGAGACCCAGTACTTC. Variable domain in full (rest from reference TRBV7-9 and TRBJ2-5): DTGVSQNPRHKITKRGQNVTFRCDPISEHNRLYWYRQTLGQGPEFLTYFQNEAQLEKSRLLSDRFSAERPKGSFSTLEIQRTEQGDSAMYLCASSPPSYQETQYFGPGTRLLVL.

The V call is TRBV28, the J call TRBJ2-3, with D unresolved. The CDR3 contains 12 residues. Germline V gives CDR1 MDHEN, CDR2 SYDVKM. Trimming cost V 7 bases and J 6 bases, with 11 bases left between them. CDR3 protein: CASNSLRDTQYF. The CDR3 DNA reads TGTGCCAGCAACAGCCTAAGGGATACGCAGTATTTT.

A single count supports this clone. The chain is built from TRBV2 and TRBJ1-2; TRBD1 agrees at 8 bases. Germline V gives CDR1 SNHLY, CDR2 FYNNEI. The CDR3 runs 14 residues. V shed 8 bases and J 5 bases; nucleotides not matched to a gene: 10. CDR3 loop: CASGQGGLAYGYTF. Here the CDR3 DNA reads TGTGCCAGCGGACAGGGTGGTCTGGCATATGGCTACACCTTC.

This chain links TRBV25-1 with TRBJ1-1; D is uncertain. V dropped 1 base and J dropped 11 bases, with 8 bases sitting between them. Germline CDR1 is MGHDK and CDR2 is SYGVNS. There are 11 residues in the CDR3. In DNA form, the CDR3 reads TGTGCCAGCAGTGAATCCGGGGTGGCTTTCTTT. This sequence encodes CASSESGVAFF.

V and J are TRBV5-6 and TRBJ1-2; D remains unclear. The germline V gene has CDR1 SGHDT and CDR2 YYEEEE. The V end was cut by 0 bases, the J end by 2 bases, with 5 bases between. CDR3 length equals 13 residues. The CDR3 loop is CASSLEGNYGYTF. The CDR3 DNA follows: TGTGCCAGCAGCTTGGAGGGAAACTATGGCTACACCTTC.